This TCR beta chain was sequenced during a study of early T cells in non-severe SARS-CoV-2 infection (dated by TCRdb to about 2021). At the level of the whole study: Because TCR sequencing was done on bulk RNA from unsorted whole blood, the alpha and beta chains could not be paired.

Library generation was performed with 5' RACE. These reads were obtained on a NextSeq 500. In the TCR library protocol, unique molecular identifiers were attached to individual cDNA molecules to correct for PCR bias and sequencing error. TCR alpha and beta chains were both sequenced, and the abundances of alpha and beta sequences in each sample were closely correlated with each other. As for the authors' bioinformatics: Decombinator V4 was used to perform V gene, J gene and CDR3 annotation of TCR sequences. Expanded TCRs were defined as changing significantly between any two time points under a Poisson model with p below 0.0001. Abundances of TCRs were expressed as counts per million after normalisation to the total number of TCRs sequenced in each sample. MAIT TCRs were defined by TRAV1-2 paired with TRAJ12, TRAJ20 or TRAJ33, and iNKT TCRs by TRAV10 paired with TRAJ18. VDJdb, accessed 1 November 2021, was searched for CMV, EBV and SARS-CoV-2 annotated TCRs, with TCRs annotated for multiple antigens excluded. The public reads were reprocessed in TCRdb via fastp at Q25 and MiXCR, keeping in-frame beta chains. Here each entry gathers all rows of one CDR3 protein and keeps the most common genes and DNA. TCRdb's processing, not the authors' own work, is the source of the V and J calls. For this sample the table gives about 67,000 distinct CDR3 sequences, of which more than 8.5% were detected only once. Around a sixth of the sample is in the top ten clones.

Taken from cysteine to phenylalanine, the CDR3 has 15 residues. Of all the DNA, just the CDR3 is kept, 45 bases in frame from base 1. The germline V gene yields SGHVS for CDR1 and FQNEAQ for CDR2. Relative to germline, V is missing 5 bases and J is missing 8 bases, with 9 bases of the junction outside any gene match. This was a case-control study nested in a cohort of healthcare workers in London, UK, who had nasopharyngeal swab PCR tests and blood samples taken every week. Healthcare workers were enrolled in the week of the UK lockdown, from 23 to 31 March 2020, and were followed every week for up to about 15 weeks. This clonotype was counted many times. Its target antigen remains unknown. Base-call qualities are not available, and no considerably larger clone is one nucleotide away. General findings and caveats noted by the study authors: VDJdb matching was skewed toward anti-spike CD8 responses, so virus-specific expansions were likely underestimated and private and CD4 specificities were missed.

The rearrangement joined TRBV7-8 to TRBJ1-4; the central 9 bases match TRBD1. The TCR originated in an adult who was a healthcare worker with PCR-confirmed SARS-CoV-2 infection or an uninfected control (not recorded which). The input for sequencing was whole blood, taken at baseline. The sequenced DNA is TGTGCCAGCAGCGAGGCGGACAGGGGAGGGGAAAAACTGTTTTTT. It specifies CASSEADRGGEKLFF.